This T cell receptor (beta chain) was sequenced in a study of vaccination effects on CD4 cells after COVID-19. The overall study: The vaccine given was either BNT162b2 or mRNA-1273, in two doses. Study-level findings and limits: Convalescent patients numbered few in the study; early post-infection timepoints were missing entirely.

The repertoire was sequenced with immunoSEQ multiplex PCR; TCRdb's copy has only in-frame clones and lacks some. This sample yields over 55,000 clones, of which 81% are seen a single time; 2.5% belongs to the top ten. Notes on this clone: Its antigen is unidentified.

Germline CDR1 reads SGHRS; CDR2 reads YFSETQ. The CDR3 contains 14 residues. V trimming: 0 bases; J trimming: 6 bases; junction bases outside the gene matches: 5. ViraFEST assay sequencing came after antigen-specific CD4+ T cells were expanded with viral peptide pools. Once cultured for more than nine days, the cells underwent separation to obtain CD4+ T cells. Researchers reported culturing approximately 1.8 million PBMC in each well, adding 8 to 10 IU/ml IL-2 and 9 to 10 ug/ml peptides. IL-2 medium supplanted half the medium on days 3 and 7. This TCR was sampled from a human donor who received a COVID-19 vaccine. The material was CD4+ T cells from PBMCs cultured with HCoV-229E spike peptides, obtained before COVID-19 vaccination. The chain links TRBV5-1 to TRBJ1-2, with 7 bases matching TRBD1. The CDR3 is CASSLESGGDGYTF. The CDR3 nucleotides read TGCGCCAGCAGCTTGGAGTCAGGGGGAGATGGCTACACCTTC.